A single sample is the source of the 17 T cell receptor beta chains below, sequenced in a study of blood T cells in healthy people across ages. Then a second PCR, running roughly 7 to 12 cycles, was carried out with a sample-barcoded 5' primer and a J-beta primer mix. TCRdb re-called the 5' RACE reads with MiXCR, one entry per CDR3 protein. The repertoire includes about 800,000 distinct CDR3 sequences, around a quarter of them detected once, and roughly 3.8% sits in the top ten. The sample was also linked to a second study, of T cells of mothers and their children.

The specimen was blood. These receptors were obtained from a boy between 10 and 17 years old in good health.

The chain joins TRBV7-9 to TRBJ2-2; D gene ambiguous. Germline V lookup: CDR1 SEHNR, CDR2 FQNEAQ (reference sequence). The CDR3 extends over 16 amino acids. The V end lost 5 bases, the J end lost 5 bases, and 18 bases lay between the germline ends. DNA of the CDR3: TGTGCCAGCAGCAACGCAGAGCAAGAGTGGACCGGGGAGCTGTTTTTT. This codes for CASSNAEQEWTGELFF.

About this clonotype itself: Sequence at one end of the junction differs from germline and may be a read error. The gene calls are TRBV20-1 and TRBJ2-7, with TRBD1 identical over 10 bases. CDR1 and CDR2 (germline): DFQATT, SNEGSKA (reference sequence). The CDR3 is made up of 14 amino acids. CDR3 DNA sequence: TGCGGTGCTAGGGCTCGGACAGGGGGCTACGAGCAGTACTTC. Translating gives CGARARTGGYEQYF.

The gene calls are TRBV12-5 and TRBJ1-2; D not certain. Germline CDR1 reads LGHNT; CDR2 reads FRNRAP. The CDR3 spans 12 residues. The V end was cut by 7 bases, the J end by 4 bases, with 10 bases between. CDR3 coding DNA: TGTGCTAGTGCCATTCCCCCCTATGGCTACACCTTC. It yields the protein CASAIPPYGYTF.

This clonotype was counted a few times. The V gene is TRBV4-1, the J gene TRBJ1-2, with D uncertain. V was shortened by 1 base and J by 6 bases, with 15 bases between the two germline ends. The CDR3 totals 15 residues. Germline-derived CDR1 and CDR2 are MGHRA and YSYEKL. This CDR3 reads CASSQVLALGHGYTF. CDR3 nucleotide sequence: TGCGCCAGCAGCCAAGTGTTAGCCCTTGGGCATGGCTACACCTTC.

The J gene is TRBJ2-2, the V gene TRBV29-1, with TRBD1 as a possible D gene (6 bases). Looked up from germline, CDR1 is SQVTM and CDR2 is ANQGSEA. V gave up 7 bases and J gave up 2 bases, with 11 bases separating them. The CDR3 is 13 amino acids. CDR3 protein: CSGRTANTGELFF. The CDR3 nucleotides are TGCAGCGGCCGGACAGCAAACACCGGGGAGCTGTTTTTT.

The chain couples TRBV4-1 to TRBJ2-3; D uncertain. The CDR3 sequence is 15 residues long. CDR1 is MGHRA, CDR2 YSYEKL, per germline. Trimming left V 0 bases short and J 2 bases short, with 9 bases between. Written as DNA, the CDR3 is TGCGCCAGCAGCCAAGAGTATACCAACACAGATACGCAGTATTTT. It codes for CASSQEYTNTDTQYF.

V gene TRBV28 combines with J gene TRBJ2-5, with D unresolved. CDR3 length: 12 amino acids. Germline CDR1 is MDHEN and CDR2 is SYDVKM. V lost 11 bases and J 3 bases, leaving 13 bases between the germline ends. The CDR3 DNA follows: TGTGCCTCTAACGGACGGAAAGAGACCCAGTACTTC. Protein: CASNGRKETQYF.

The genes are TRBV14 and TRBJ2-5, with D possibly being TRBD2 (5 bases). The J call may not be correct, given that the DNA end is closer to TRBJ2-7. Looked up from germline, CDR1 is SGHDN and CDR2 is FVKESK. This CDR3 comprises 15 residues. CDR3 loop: CASSQGSSGVYEQYF. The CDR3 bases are TGTGCCAGCAGCCAAGGGAGCAGCGGAGTCTACGAGCAGTACTTC.

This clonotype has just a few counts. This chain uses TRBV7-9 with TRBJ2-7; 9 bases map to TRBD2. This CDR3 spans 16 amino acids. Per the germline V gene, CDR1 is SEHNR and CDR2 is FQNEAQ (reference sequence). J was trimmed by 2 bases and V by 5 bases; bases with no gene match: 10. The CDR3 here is CASSPRAGGQTYEQYF. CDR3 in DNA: TGTGCCAGCAGCCCCCGAGCGGGAGGTCAGACCTACGAGCAGTACTTC.

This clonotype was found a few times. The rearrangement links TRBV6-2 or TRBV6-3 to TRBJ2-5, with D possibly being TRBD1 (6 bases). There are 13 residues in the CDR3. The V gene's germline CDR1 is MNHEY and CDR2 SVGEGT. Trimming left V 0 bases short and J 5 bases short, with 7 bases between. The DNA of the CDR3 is TGTGCCAGCAGTTACTCGCAGGGGGAGACCCAGTACTTC. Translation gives CASSYSQGETQYF.

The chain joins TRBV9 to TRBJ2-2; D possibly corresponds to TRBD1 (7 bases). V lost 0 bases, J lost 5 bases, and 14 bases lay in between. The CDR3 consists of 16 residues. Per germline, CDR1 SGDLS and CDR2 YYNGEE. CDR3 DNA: TGTGCCAGCAGCGTAGAGGCAGGGGGGTTGACCGGGGAGCTGTTTTTT. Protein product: CASSVEAGGLTGELFF.

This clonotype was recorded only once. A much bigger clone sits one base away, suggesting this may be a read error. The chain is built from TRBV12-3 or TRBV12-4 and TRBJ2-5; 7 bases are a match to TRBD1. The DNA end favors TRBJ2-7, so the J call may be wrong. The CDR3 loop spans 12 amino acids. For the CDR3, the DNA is TGTGCCAGCAGTTTTGCAGGGGGCGAGCAGTACTTC. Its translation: CASSFAGGEQYF.

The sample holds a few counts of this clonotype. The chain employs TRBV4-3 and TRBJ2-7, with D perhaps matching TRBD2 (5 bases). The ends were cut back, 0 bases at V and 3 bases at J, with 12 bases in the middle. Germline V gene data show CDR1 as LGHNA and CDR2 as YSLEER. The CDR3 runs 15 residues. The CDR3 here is CASSQDYLAVYEQYF. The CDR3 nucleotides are TGCGCCAGCAGCCAAGATTATCTAGCAGTCTACGAGCAGTACTTC.

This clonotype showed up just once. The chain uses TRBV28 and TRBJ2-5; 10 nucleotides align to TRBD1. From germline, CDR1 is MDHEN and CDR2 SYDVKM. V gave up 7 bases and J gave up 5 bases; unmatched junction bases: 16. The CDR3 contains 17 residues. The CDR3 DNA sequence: TGTGCCAGCATTCCACATTTGGGACAGGGGCAGGGGGAGACCCAGTACTTC. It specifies CASIPHLGQGQGETQYF. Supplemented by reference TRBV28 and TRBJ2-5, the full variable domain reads DVKVTQSSRYLVKRTGEKVFLECVQDMDHENMFWYRQDPGLGLRLIYFSYDVKMKEKGDIPEGYSVSREKKERFSLILESASTNQTSMYLCASIPHLGQGQGETQYFGPGTRLLVL.

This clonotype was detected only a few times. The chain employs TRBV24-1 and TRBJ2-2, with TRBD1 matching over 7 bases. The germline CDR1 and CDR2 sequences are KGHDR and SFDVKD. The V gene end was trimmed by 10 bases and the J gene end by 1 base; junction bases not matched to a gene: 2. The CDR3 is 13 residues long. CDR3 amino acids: CATRTGNTGELFF. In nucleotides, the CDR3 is TGTGCCACTAGGACAGGGAACACCGGGGAGCTGTTTTTT.

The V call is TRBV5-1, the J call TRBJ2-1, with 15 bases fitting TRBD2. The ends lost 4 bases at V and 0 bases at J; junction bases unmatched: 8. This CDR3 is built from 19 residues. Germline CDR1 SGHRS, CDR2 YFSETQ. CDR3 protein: CASSPLGLAGGSSYNEQFF. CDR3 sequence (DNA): TGCGCCAGCAGCCCCCTCGGACTAGCGGGGGGGAGCTCCTACAATGAGCAGTTCTTC.

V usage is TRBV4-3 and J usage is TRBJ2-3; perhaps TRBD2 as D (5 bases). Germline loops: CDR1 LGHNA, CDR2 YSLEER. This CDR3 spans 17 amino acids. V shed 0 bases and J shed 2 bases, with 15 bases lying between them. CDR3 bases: TGCGCCAGCAGCCAAGATCACGGGGAGCCCCACACAGATACGCAGTATTTT. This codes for CASSQDHGEPHTDTQYF.